Below are 17 T cell receptor beta chains sequenced from a single sample in a study of response to subunit inactivated influenza vaccine. One entry per CDR3 protein, called by TCRdb with MiXCR from the RT-PCR reads. This table holds about 500,000 distinct CDR3 sequences, 13% found once. The sequencing here drew on PBMCs from blood, taken 40 to 50 days after vaccination. The receptor set was obtained from a middle-aged man who received an inactivated influenza vaccine.

This clonotype was picked up many times. This chain uses TRBV10-3 with TRBJ2-3; D remains unclear. This CDR3 has 17 amino acids. CDR1 and CDR2 (germline): ENHRY, SYGVKD. V lost 0 bases, J lost 4 bases, and 17 bases lay in between. The CDR3 nucleotides are TGTGCCATCAGTGAGTCTAACGCAGGAATCGCGTCAGATACGCAGTATTTT. This encodes CAISESNAGIASDTQYF.

This clonotype occurred once. A much larger clone sits a single nucleotide away, making a read error possible. The chain recombines TRBV6-5 with TRBJ2-1; no clear D gene. There are 15 residues in the CDR3. In germline, CDR1 is MNHEY, CDR2 SVGAGI. The CDR3 sequence is CASSLRKSSYNEHFF. The CDR3 region has the DNA TGTGCCAGCAGTTTGCGGAAGAGCTCCTACAATGAGCACTTCTTC.

This clonotype was recorded a few times. This chain joins TRBV10-3 and TRBJ2-6; 10 nucleotides align to TRBD1. Germline V lookup: CDR1 ENHRY, CDR2 SYGVKD. The CDR3 is 16 residues long. After removal of 6 bases from V and 4 bases from J, the junction contained 6 bases not matched to a gene. CDR3 protein: CAIRAGTGAGANVLTF. CDR3 sequence (DNA): TGTGCCATCAGGGCCGGGACAGGGGCCGGGGCCAACGTCCTGACTTTC.

This clonotype has at least ten counts. The rearrangement links TRBV5-1 to TRBJ2-3; no clear D. Germline V CDR1 and CDR2: SGHRS, YFSETQ. V was cut by 2 bases and J by 0 bases, with 7 bases left in between. The CDR3 runs to 14 residues. In DNA, the CDR3 is TGCGCCAGCAGCTTTCTACTCAGCACAGATACGCAGTATTTT. Translating gives CASSFLLSTDTQYF.

The chain has TRBV10-1 and TRBJ2-7; 8 nucleotides line up with TRBD1. The CDR3 has 12 amino acids. Germline-derived CDR1 and CDR2 are WNHNN and SYGVQD (reference sequence). J was trimmed by 5 bases and V by 10 bases; bases with no gene match: 7. The CDR3 protein is CATGQGTNEQYF. The CDR3 nucleotides are TGCGCCACCGGACAGGGAACCAACGAGCAGTACTTC.

The chain couples TRBV4-1 to TRBJ2-7; 8 bases line up with TRBD2. J lost 4 bases, V lost 1 base, and 6 bases had no gene match. The germline V gene has CDR1 MGHRA and CDR2 YSYEKL. The CDR3 consists of 15 residues. CDR3 loop: CASSQVGGALYEQYF. The DNA for the CDR3 is TGCGCCAGCAGCCAAGTCGGGGGGGCCTTATACGAGCAGTACTTC.

This clonotype came up a few times. The rearrangement joins TRBV7-9 to TRBJ2-5; D is perhaps TRBD2 (6 bases). The CDR3 length is 12 residues. The V end lost 6 bases, the J end lost 7 bases, and 12 bases lay between the germline ends. Germline CDR1 is SEHNR and CDR2 is FQNEAQ (reference sequence). CDR3 region: CASRDDGGTQYF. CDR3 coding DNA: TGTGCCAGCAGGGACGACGGGGGGACCCAGTACTTC.

A few counts support this clonotype. The gene calls are TRBV12-3 or TRBV12-4 and TRBJ2-1; TRBD2 aligns across 7 bases. With 5 bases clipped from V and 8 bases from J, the junction kept 9 bases outside the gene matches. The CDR3 is made up of 14 amino acids. The CDR3 DNA follows: TGTGCCAGCAGTCCGAGCGGGACTTTCGATGAGCAGTTCTTC. It specifies CASSPSGTFDEQFF.

This clonotype was counted a few times. V usage is TRBV10-1 and J usage is TRBJ2-7; a weak D match, TRBD1 (6 bases). V was trimmed by 5 bases and J by 5 bases, leaving 13 bases between them. Germline CDR1 reads WNHNN; CDR2 reads SYGVQD (reference sequence). The CDR3 has 13 amino acids. For the CDR3, the DNA is TGCGCCAGCAGTATACAGGGCAGCAACGAGCAGTACTTC. Its translation: CASSIQGSNEQYF.

The chain recombines TRBV4-3 with TRBJ2-1; 8 positions match TRBD1. Trimming cost V 1 base and J 2 bases; bases outside gene matches: 1. The germline V gene has CDR1 LGHNA and CDR2 YSLEER. CDR3 length: 15 amino acids. CDR3 loop: CASSQGQGPYNEQFF. The DNA for the CDR3 is TGCGCCAGCAGCCAAGGACAGGGGCCCTACAATGAGCAGTTCTTC.

This clonotype was recorded many times. The V and J genes are TRBV5-1 and TRBJ2-7; D call uncertain. V shed 0 bases and J shed 0 bases, with 7 bases lying between them. CDR3 length equals 14 residues. Germline loops: CDR1 SGHRS, CDR2 YFSETQ. Here the CDR3 DNA reads TGCGCCAGCAGCTTGGCATCGGACTCCTACGAGCAGTACTTC. As protein: CASSLASDSYEQYF.

This clonotype was recorded only once. This rearrangement joins TRBV5-6 to TRBJ1-1, with D possibly TRBD1 on 6 matching bases. Trimming removed 3 bases from V and 8 bases from J, with 17 bases in between. This CDR3 is built from 14 residues. Looked up from germline, CDR1 is SGHDT and CDR2 is YYEEEE. CDR3 bases: TGTGCCAGCAGCTATAATCACGGGGGGGGCGAAGCTTTCTTT. The encoded protein is CASSYNHGGGEAFF.

The sample holds many counts of this clonotype. This chain links TRBV6-5 with TRBJ1-1, with TRBD1 matching over 9 bases. Germline V gene data show CDR1 as MNHEY and CDR2 as SVGAGI. The CDR3 loop spans 15 amino acids. Trimming took 4 bases from V and 6 from J; bases not matched to a gene: 9. In DNA, the CDR3 is TGTGCCAGCAGTTCTGCCGGGACAGGGATCCCTGAAGCTTTCTTT. Its translation is CASSSAGTGIPEAFF.

The DNA for the CDR3 is TGCAGTGTCGAAACCCGGACAACCGGGGGCAATGAGCAGTTCTTC. It codes for CSVETRTTGGNEQFF. V is TRBV20-1 and J is TRBJ2-1; a possible D gene is TRBD2 (6 bases). Trimming pared 7 bases from V and 6 bases from J, leaving 22 bases between. Looked up from germline, CDR1 is DFQATT and CDR2 is SNEGSKA (reference sequence). The CDR3 has 15 amino acids.

This clonotype was detected a few times. The V gene is TRBV7-8, the J gene TRBJ2-5; the D gene is possibly TRBD1 (5 bases). Trimming removed 4 bases from V and 5 bases from J, with 23 bases in between. CDR3 length equals 17 residues. Germline V lookup: CDR1 SGHVS, CDR2 FQNEAQ. CDR3 sequence reads: CASSSPGVYRSLETQYF. The DNA of the CDR3 is TGTGCCAGCAGCTCGCCTGGGGTATACAGGAGTCTGGAGACCCAGTACTTC.

This chain uses TRBV10-3 with TRBJ2-2; D is possibly TRBD1 (6 bases). Germline V lookup: CDR1 ENHRY, CDR2 SYGVKD. The CDR3 is 15 amino acids. V lost 8 bases, J lost 3 bases, and 16 bases lay in between. The CDR3 here is CAIYPGTKDTGELFF. CDR3 DNA sequence: TGTGCCATCTATCCCGGGACAAAGGACACCGGGGAGCTGTTTTTT.

The V and J genes are TRBV9 and TRBJ2-3; 7 bases are shared with TRBD2. The V gene's germline CDR1 is SGDLS and CDR2 YYNGEE. This CDR3 comprises 15 residues. The V and J ends lost 0 bases and 3 bases, in that order; junction bases with no gene match: 4. CDR3 protein: CASSVEGTTTDTQYF. The CDR3 region has the DNA TGTGCCAGCAGCGTAGAGGGGACTACGACAGATACGCAGTATTTT.